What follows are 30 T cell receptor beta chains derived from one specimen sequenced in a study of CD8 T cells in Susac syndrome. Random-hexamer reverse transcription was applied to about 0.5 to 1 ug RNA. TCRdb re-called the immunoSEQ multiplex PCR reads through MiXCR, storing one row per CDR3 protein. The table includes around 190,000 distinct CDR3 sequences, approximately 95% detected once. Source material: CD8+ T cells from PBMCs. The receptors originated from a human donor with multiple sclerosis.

CDR3 region: CASRRDRGYGTEAFF. In DNA, the CDR3 is TGTGCCAGCAGAAGGGACAGGGGGTACGGCACTGAAGCTTTCTTT. V gene TRBV27 combines with J gene TRBJ1-1; 11 nucleotides agree with TRBD1. Germline CDR1 MNHEY, CDR2 SMNVEV (reference sequence). The CDR3 is 15 amino acids. Unmatched junction bases numbered 7, after V lost 6 bases and J lost 4 bases.

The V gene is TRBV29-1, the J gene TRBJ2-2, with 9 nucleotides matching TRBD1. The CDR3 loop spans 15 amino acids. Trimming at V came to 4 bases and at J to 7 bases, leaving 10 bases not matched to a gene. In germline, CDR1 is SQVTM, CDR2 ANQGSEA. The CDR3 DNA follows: TGCAGCGTTGGGGGGACAGGGCGTTTTATCGGGGAGCTGTTTTTT. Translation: CSVGGTGRFIGELFF.

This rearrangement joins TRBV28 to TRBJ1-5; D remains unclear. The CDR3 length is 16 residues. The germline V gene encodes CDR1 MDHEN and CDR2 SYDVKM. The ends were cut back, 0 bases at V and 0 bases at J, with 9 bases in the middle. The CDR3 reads CASSLWEPLSNQPQHF. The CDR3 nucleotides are TGTGCCAGCAGTTTATGGGAGCCGCTTAGCAATCAGCCCCAGCATTTT.

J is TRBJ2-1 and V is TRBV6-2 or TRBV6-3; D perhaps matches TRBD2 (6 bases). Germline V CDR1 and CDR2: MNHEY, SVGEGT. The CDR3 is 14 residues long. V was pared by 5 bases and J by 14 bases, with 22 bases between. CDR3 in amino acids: CASSEPSEGPEEFF. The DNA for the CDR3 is TGTGCCAGCAGTGAACCGTCGGAGGGCCCGGAGGAGTTCTTC.

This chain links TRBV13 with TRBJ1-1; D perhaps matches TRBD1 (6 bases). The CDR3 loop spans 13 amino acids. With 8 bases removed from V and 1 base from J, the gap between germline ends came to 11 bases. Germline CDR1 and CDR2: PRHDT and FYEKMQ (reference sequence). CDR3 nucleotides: TGTGCCAGCGGCGGGACACCGAACACTGAAGCTTTCTTT. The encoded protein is CASGGTPNTEAFF.

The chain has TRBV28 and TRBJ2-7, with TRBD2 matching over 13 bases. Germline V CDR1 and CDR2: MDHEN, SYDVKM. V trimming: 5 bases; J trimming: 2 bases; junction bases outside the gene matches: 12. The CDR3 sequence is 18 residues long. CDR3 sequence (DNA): TGTGCCAGCAGTCATCTTACTAGCGGGAGGGCCGCAACCTACGAGCAGTACTTC. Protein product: CASSHLTSGRAATYEQYF.

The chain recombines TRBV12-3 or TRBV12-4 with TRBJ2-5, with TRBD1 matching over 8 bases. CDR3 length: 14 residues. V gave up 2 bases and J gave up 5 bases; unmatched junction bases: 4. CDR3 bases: TGTGCCAGCAGTTTAATGGGACAGGCGGAGACCCAGTACTTC. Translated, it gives CASSLMGQAETQYF.

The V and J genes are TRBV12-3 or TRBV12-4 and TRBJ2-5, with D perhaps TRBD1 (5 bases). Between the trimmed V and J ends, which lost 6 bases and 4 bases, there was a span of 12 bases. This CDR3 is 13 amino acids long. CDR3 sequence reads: CASRGQGPETQYF. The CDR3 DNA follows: TGTGCCAGCAGGGGGCAGGGCCCAGAGACCCAGTACTTC.

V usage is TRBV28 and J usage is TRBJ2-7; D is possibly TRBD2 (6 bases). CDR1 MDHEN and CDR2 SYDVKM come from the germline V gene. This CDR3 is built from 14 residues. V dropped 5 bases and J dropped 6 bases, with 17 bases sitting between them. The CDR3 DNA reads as TGTGCCAGCAGTGGCAAGACTAGTTATTCCGAGCAGTACTTC. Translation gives CASSGKTSYSEQYF.

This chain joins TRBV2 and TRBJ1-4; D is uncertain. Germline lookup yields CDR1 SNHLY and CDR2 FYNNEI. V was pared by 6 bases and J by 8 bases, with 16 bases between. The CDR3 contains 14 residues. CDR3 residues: CASSHITEREKLFF. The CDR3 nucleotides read TGTGCCAGCAGCCATATAACCGAACGGGAAAAACTGTTTTTT.

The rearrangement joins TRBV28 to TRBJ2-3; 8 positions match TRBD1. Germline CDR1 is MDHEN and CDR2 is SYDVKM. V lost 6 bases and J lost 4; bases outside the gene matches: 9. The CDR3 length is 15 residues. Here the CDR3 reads CASRMEDRVADTQYF. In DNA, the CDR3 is TGTGCCAGCAGAATGGAGGACAGGGTCGCAGATACGCAGTATTTT.

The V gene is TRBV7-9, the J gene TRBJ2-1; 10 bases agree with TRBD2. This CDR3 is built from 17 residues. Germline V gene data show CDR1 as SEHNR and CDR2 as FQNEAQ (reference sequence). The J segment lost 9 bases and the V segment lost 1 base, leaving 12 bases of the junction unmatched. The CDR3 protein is CASSLVSSGSPKGEQFF. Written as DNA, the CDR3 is TGTGCCAGCAGCTTAGTTTCTAGCGGGAGTCCCAAGGGTGAGCAGTTCTTC. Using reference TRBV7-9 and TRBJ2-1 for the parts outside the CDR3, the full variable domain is DTGVSQNPRHKITKRGQNVTFRCDPISEHNRLYWYRQTLGQGPEFLTYFQNEAQLEKSRLLSDRFSAERPKGSFSTLEIQRTEQGDSAMYLCASSLVSSGSPKGEQFFGPGTRLTVL.

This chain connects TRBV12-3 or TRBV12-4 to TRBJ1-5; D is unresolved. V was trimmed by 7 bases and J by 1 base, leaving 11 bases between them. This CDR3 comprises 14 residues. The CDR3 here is CASTPGRSNQPQHF. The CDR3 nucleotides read TGTGCCAGCACCCCGGGCCGGAGCAATCAGCCCCAGCATTTT.

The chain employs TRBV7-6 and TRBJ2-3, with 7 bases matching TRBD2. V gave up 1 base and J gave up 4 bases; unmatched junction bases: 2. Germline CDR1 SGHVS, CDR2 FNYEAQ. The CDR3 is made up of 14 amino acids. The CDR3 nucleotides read TGTGCCAGCAGCTTAGGACTAGCTGCAGATACGCAGTATTTT. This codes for CASSLGLAADTQYF.

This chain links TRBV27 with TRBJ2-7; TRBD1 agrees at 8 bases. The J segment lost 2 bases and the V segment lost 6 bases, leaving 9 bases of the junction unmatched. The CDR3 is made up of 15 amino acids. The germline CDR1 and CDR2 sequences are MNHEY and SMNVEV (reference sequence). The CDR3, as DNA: TGTGCCAGCAGCCCGGCTGACAGGGGACCCTACGAGCAGTACTTC. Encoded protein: CASSPADRGPYEQYF.

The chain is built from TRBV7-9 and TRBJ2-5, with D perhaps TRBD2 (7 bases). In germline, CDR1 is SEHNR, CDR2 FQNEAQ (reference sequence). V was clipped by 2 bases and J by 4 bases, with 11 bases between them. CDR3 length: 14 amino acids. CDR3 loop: CASSLQGRGETQYF. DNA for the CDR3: TGTGCCAGCAGCTTACAGGGGAGGGGAGAGACCCAGTACTTC.

The CDR3 sequence: CASSSQIGELFF. In DNA form, the CDR3 reads TGTGCCAGCAGCTCGCAGATCGGGGAGCTGTTTTTT. V gene TRBV7-9 combines with J gene TRBJ2-2, with unresolved D. The CDR3 consists of 12 residues. In germline, CDR1 is SEHNR, CDR2 FQNEAQ (reference sequence). Trimming cost V 4 bases and J 7 bases, with 7 bases left between them.

CDR3 nucleotides: TGTGCCAGCAAAATCAATGAGCAGTTCTTC. Translated, it gives CASKINEQFF. J is TRBJ2-1 and V is TRBV27, with unresolved D. V lost 7 bases to trimming and J lost 6 bases, with 4 bases between them. Germline CDR1 MNHEY, CDR2 SMNVEV (reference sequence). This CDR3 has 10 amino acids.

This chain's CDR3 is CSVEGLAAQFF. In DNA, the CDR3 is TGCAGCGTGGAGGGACTAGCGGCTCAGTTCTTC. V gene TRBV29-1 combines with J gene TRBJ2-1, with TRBD2 matching over 11 bases. Germline CDR1 reads SQVTM; CDR2 reads ANQGSEA. The CDR3 is 11 amino acids. J lost 13 bases, V lost 6 bases, and 5 bases had no gene match.

As DNA, the CDR3 is TGTGCCAGCAGCTCAGGAGGGGGGCTTTGGGAGACCCAGTACTTC. This sequence encodes CASSSGGGLWETQYF. This chain connects TRBV7-6 to TRBJ2-5; D may be TRBD1 or TRBD2 (6 bases each). The V and J ends lost 4 bases and 5 bases respectively, with 17 bases between them. CDR3 length: 15 residues. Germline CDR1 is SGHVS and CDR2 is FNYEAQ.

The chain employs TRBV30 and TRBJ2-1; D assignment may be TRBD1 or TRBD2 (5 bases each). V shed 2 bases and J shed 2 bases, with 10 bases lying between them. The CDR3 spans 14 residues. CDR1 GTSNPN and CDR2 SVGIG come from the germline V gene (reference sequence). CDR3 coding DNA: TGTGCCTGGAGTTTCGGGACGACCTACAATGAGCAGTTCTTC. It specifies CAWSFGTTYNEQFF.

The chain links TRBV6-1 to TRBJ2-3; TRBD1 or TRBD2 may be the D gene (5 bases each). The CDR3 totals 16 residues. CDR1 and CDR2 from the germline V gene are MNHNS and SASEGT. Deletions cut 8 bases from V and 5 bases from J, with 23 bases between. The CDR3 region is CASGSLGPNPRDTQYF. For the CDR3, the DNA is TGTGCCAGCGGATCCCTGGGACCGAATCCCCGAGATACGCAGTATTTT.

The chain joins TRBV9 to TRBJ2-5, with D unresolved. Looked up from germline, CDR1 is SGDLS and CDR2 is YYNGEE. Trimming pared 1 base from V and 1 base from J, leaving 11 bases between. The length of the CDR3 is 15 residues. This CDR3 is CASSVYGVPQETQYF. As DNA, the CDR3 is TGTGCCAGCAGCGTATATGGGGTCCCCCAAGAGACCCAGTACTTC.

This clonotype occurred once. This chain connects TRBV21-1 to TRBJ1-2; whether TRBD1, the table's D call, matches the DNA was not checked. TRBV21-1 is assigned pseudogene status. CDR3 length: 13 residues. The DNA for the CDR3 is TGTGCCAGCAGGATTTCAGGGGCCTATGGCTACACCTTC. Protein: CASRISGAYGYTF.

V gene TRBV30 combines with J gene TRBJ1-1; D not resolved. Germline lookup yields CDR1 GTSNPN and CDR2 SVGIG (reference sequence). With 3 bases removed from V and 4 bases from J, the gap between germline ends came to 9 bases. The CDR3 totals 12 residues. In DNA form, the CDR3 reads TGTGCCTGGAGACCCGTGCCCACTGAAGCTTTCTTT. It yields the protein CAWRPVPTEAFF.

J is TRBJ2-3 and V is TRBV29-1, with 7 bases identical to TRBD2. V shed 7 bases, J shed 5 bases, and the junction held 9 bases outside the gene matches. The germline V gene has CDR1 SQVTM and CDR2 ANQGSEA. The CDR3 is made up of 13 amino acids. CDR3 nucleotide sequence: TGCAGCGCCAGACTAGCTCCTCAAGATACGCAGTATTTT. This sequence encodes CSARLAPQDTQYF.

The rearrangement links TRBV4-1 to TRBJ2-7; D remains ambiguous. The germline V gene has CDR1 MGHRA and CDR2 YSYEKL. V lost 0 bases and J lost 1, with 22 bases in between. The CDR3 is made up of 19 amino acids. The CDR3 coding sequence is TGCGCCAGCAGCCAAGATTATTCCAGTCGGTATGACGGATCCTACGAGCAGTACTTC. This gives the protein CASSQDYSSRYDGSYEQYF.

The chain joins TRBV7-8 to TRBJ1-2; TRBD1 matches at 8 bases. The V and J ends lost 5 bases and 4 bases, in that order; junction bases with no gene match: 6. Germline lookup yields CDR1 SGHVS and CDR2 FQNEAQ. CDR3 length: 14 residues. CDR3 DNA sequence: TGTGCCAGCAGCGGCAGGGGGCAAGTCTATGGCTACACCTTC. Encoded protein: CASSGRGQVYGYTF. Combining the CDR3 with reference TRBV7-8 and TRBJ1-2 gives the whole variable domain GAGVSQSPRYKVAKRGQDVALRCDPISGHVSLFWYQQALGQGPEFLTYFQNEAQLDKSGLPSDRFFAERPEGSVSTLKIQRTQQEDSAVYLCASSGRGQVYGYTFGSGTRLTVV.

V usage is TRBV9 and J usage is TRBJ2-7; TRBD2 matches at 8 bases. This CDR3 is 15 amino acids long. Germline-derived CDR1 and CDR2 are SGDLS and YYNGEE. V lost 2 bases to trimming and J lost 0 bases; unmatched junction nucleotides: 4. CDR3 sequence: CASSVSGESSYEQYF. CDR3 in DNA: TGTGCCAGCAGCGTTAGCGGGGAGAGCTCCTACGAGCAGTACTTC.

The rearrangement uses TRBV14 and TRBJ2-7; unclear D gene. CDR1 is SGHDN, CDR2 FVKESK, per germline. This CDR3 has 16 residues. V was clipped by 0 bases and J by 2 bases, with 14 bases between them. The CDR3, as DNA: TGTGCCAGCAGCCAAGATAACGGTCGGCCGCCCTACGAGCAGTACTTC. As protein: CASSQDNGRPPYEQYF. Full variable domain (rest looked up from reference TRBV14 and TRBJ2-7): EAGVTQFPSHSVIEKGQTVTLRCDPISGHDNLYWYRRVMGKEIKFLLHFVKESKQDESGMPNNRFLAERTGGTYSTLKVQPAELEDSGVYFCASSQDNGRPPYEQYFGPGTRLTVT.